This T cell receptor beta chain was sequenced for a study of cytomegalovirus exposure and HLA in healthy donors. From germline, CDR1 is LGHNA and CDR2 YSLEER. Trimming left V 4 bases short and J 0 bases short, with 7 bases between. The CDR3 length is 15 residues. It was with 60 Vbeta and 13 Jbeta primers that the PCR ran. The data were produced by immunoSEQ multiplex PCR, yet TCRdb's version contains in-frame clones alone and is incomplete. Here the sample spans approximately 200,000 clones, roughly 80% being singletons. This chain uses TRBV4-3 with TRBJ2-6, with D tentatively TRBD1 (5 bases). This clonotype was sampled from a man aged 35 to 55 in good health and CMV-seronegative. The source material was PBMCs. CDR3 region: CASSRDSSGANVLTF. The CDR3 nucleotides read TGCGCCAGCAGCCGAGACAGCTCTGGGGCCAACGTCCTGACTTTC.